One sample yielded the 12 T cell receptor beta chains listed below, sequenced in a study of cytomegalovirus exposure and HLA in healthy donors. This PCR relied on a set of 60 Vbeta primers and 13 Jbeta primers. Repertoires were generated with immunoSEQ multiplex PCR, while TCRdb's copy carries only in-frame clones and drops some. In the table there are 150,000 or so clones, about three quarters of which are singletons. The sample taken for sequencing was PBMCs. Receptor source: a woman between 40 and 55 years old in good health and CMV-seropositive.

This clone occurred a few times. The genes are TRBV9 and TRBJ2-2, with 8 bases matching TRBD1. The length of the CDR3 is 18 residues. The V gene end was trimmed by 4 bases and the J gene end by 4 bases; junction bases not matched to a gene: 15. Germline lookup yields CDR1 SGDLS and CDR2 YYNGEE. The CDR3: CASSPPARAGGFTGELFF. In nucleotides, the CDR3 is TGTGCCAGCAGCCCCCCGGCTAGGGCAGGGGGCTTCACCGGGGAGCTGTTTTTT.

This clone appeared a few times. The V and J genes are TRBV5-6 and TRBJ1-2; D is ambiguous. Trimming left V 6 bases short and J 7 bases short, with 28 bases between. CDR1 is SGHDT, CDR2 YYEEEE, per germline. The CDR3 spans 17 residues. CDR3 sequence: CASTTWTFDLTPPGYTF. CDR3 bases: TGTGCCAGCACCACTTGGACTTTTGACCTCACCCCTCCTGGCTACACCTTC.

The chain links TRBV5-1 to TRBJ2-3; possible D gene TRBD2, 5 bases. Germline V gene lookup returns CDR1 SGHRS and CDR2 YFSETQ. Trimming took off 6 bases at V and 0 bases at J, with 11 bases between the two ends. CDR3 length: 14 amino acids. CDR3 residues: CASKVSGSTDTQYF. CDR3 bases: TGCGCCAGCAAGGTGAGCGGAAGCACAGATACGCAGTATTTT.

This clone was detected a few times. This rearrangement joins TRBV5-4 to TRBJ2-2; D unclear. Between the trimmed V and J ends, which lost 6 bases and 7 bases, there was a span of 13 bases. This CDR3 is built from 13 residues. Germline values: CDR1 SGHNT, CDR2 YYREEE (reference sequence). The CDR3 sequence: CASTFPASGELFF. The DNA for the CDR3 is TGTGCCAGCACCTTTCCGGCTAGCGGGGAGCTGTTTTTT.

CDR3 in DNA: TGTGCCAGCAGCCTAAAAGGACAGACTGAAGCTTTCTTT. It specifies CASSLKGQTEAFF. The chain employs TRBV7-9 and TRBJ1-1; TRBD1 might be the D (6 bases). The CDR3 runs to 13 residues. Trimming left V 5 bases short and J 5 bases short, with 12 bases between. CDR1 is SEHNR, CDR2 FQNEAQ, per germline (reference sequence). Combining the CDR3 with reference TRBV7-9 and TRBJ1-1 gives the whole variable domain DTGVSQNPRHKITKRGQNVTFRCDPISEHNRLYWYRQTLGQGPEFLTYFQNEAQLEKSRLLSDRFSAERPKGSFSTLEIQRTEQGDSAMYLCASSLKGQTEAFFGQGTRLTVV.

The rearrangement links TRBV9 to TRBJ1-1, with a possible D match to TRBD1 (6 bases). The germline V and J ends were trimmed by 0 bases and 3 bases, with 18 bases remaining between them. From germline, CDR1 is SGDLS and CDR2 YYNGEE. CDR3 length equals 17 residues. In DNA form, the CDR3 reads TGTGCCAGCAGCGTAGACGATTTTCCAAAGGGGGACACTGAAGCTTTCTTT. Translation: CASSVDDFPKGDTEAFF. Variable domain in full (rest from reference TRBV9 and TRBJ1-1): DSGVTQTPKHLITATGQRVTLRCSPRSGDLSVYWYQQSLDQGLQFLIQYYNGEERAKGNILERFSAQQFPDLHSELNLSSLELGDSALYFCASSVDDFPKGDTEAFFGQGTRLTVV.

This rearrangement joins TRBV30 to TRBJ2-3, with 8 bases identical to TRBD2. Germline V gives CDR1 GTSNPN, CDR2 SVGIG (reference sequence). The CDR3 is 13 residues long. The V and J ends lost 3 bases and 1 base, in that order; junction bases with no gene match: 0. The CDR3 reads CAWRTSGTDTQYF. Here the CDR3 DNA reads TGTGCCTGGAGGACTAGCGGCACAGATACGCAGTATTTT.

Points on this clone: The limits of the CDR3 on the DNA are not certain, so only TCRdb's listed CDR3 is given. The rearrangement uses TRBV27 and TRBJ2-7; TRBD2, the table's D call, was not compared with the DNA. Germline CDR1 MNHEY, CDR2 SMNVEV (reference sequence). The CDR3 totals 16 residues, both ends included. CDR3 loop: CASSFGAGALSYEQCF.

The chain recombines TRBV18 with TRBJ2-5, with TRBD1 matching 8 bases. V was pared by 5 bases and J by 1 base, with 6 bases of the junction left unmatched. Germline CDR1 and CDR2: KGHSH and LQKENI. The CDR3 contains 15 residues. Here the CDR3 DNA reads TGTGCCAGCTCAGCCCTTGACAGGGGCCAAGAGACCCAGTACTTC. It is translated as CASSALDRGQETQYF.

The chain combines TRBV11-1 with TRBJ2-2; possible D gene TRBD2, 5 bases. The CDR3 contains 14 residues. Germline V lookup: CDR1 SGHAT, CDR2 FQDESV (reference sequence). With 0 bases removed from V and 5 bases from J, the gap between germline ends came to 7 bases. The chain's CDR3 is CASSLATGTGELFF. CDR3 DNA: TGTGCCAGCAGCTTAGCCACGGGGACCGGGGAGCTGTTTTTT.

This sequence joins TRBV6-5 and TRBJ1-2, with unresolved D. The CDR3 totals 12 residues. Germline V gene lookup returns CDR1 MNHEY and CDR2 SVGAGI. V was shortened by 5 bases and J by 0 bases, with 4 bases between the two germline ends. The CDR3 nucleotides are TGTGCCAGCAGTGACACTAACTATGGCTACACCTTC. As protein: CASSDTNYGYTF.

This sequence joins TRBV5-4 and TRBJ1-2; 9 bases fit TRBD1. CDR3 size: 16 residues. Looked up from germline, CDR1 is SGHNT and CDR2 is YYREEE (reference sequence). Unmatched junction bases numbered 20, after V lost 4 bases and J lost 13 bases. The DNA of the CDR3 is TGTGCCAGCAGCGATACAGGGGGCGCTAAGAGGAGGATTGTCACCTTC. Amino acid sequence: CASSDTGGAKRRIVTF.